This T cell receptor (beta chain) stems from a study of blood T cells in healthy people across ages. Whole-study findings and limits: Older age coincided with a roughly linear decline in TCR beta diversity per million T cells. Versus aged donors, long-lived donors had higher diversity and more naive CD4+ cells. Nothing was known about donor CMV status, and this possibly confounded expanded clonotype changes.

A sample-barcoded 5' primer and a J-beta primer mix were used in a second PCR of about 6 to 11 cycles. TCRdb called the 5' RACE reads again in MiXCR, with one record for every CDR3 protein. The repertoire holds about 1.8 million distinct CDR3 sequences, with approximately 50% as singletons. This clonotype was counted between two and nine times. Its specificity is unknown. Germline loops: CDR1 MNHEY, CDR2 SVGEGT. Trimming stripped 2 bases from V and 2 bases from J, with 4 bases between. The CDR3 spans 13 residues. Each sample yielded at least 6.5 million isolated PBMCs. V usage is TRBV6-2 or TRBV6-3 and J usage is TRBJ2-1; no reliable D call. This TCR came from a woman in her thirties or forties in good health. Sequences were obtained from blood. The DNA of the CDR3 is TGTGCCAGCAGTTACGGGACCTACAATGAGCAGTTCTTC. This sequence encodes CASSYGTYNEQFF.